Listed here is a single T cell receptor beta chain. Some clones are missing from TCRdb's copy, which holds only in-frame ones; the method was immunoSEQ multiplex PCR. The profile shows 75,000 to 90,000 clones, about nine tenths of them singletons. The CDR3 loop spans 16 amino acids. The ends were cut back, 1 base at V and 0 bases at J, with 10 bases in the middle. The sample originates from a study of control samples from healthy donors and cancer patients. This receptor was taken from a man aged 45-65 years in good health. The chain has TRBV6-7 and TRBJ1-5; D might be TRBD1 (6 bases). TRBV6-7 is known as an ORF, though its function is uncertain. Sequencing used blood. The CDR3 DNA reads TGTGCCAGCAGTTACTACTCGGGGGCTAGCAATCAGCCCCAGCATTTT. Its translation: CASSYYSGASNQPQHF.